This T cell receptor beta chain was sequenced in a study of CD8+CD57+ T cells in acquired aplastic anemia. Ten or more counts support this clonotype. The CDR3 has 17 residues. Germline V gives CDR1 WNHNN, CDR2 SYGVQD (reference sequence). V lost 5 bases and J lost 5; bases outside the gene matches: 14. TCR beta VDJ combinations and CDR3 sequences were profiled from genomic DNA. Using its own MiXCR run on the reads, TCRdb lists one record per CDR3 protein. Of about 62,000 distinct CDR3 sequences in the sample, roughly 54% were seen once. The specimen sequenced was sorted CD4+, CD8+, or CD8+CD57+ T cells (not recorded which) from PBMCs. This TCR was recovered from a human donor in good health, serving as a control. This chain uses TRBV10-1 with TRBJ2-1, with 8 positions matching TRBD2. CDR3 DNA: TGCGCCAGCAGTCTAACCGGGACTAGGGGCCCTCACAATGAGCAGTTCTTC. It translates to CASSLTGTRGPHNEQFF.